This entry lists 16 T cell receptor beta chains sequenced from one sample in a study of OX40 agonist ivuxolimab in advanced cancers. Receptor libraries were prepared by the immunoSEQ multiplex PCR assay. The table comes from immuneACCESS by way of TCRdb, which keeps in-frame sequences with V and J called. Part of the clones is missing from these tables; in studies checked, under half for an unresolved V gene and the rest for unknown reasons. The sample table records about 70,000 clones; roughly 89% of these occur just once. Clones ranked in the top ten supply approximately 2.5% of the sample. The sample in question was CD4+ or CD8+ T cells sorted from blood, obtained in a trial of the OX40 agonist ivuxolimab. The source of these receptors is an adult with an advanced solid tumor such as melanoma, head and neck, liver or kidney cancer.

The sample holds a few counts of this clone. The V and J genes are TRBV2 and TRBJ1-2, with D tentatively TRBD1 (6 bases). The CDR3 length is 13 residues. V lost 8 bases to trimming and J lost 8 bases, with 18 bases between them. Germline V gene data show CDR1 as SNHLY and CDR2 as FYNNEI. CDR3 protein: CASRDTPLGGYTF. The CDR3, as DNA: TGTGCCAGCCGGGACACCCCCCTGGGAGGCTACACCTTC.

This clone was counted once. This rearrangement joins TRBV10-2 to TRBJ2-7; 9 bases match TRBD1. CDR1 and CDR2 (germline): WSHSY, SAAADI. This CDR3 is built from 16 residues. J was trimmed by 1 base and V by 7 bases; bases with no gene match: 11. CDR3 sequence: CASIVTRTGDSYEQYF. CDR3 in DNA: TGCGCCAGCATAGTCACCCGGACAGGGGATTCCTACGAGCAGTACTTC.

The chain uses TRBV6-1 and TRBJ1-1; D unresolved. V was trimmed by 1 base and J by 1 base, leaving 10 bases between them. The germline V gene has CDR1 MNHNS and CDR2 SASEGT. CDR3 length: 15 residues. CDR3 in amino acids: CASSEDFFPNTEAFF. DNA of the CDR3: TGTGCCAGCAGTGAAGATTTTTTCCCGAACACTGAAGCTTTCTTT.

The genes are TRBV9 and TRBJ2-7, with D hard to call. Germline lookup yields CDR1 SGDLS and CDR2 YYNGEE. Trimming took 1 base from V and 2 from J, leaving 10 bases between them. The CDR3 totals 14 residues. The CDR3 DNA follows: TGTGCCAGCAGCGTACGGTGGGAAACCTACGAGCAGTACTTC. Translating gives CASSVRWETYEQYF.

The rearrangement uses TRBV10-3 and TRBJ2-7; 7 bases agree with TRBD1. Losses at the gene ends were 2 bases for V and 6 bases for J; bases not matched to a gene: 4. The CDR3 covers 13 residues. Germline V gene sequence: CDR1 ENHRY, CDR2 SYGVKD. In DNA form, the CDR3 reads TGTGCCATCAGTGAGACAGGGGACGGCGAGCAGTACTTC. It translates to CAISETGDGEQYF.

The J gene is TRBJ1-5, the V gene TRBV2; 8 bases agree with TRBD1. CDR1 and CDR2 from the germline V gene are SNHLY and FYNNEI. Trimming cost V 6 bases and J 0 bases; bases outside gene matches: 13. The CDR3 has 18 residues. The CDR3: CASSLGQGQSYSNQPQHF. CDR3 DNA sequence: TGTGCCAGCAGCCTCGGACAGGGACAATCATATAGCAATCAGCCCCAGCATTTT. Full variable domain (remainder filled in from reference TRBV2 and TRBJ1-5): EPEVTQTPSHQVTQMGQEVILRCVPISNHLYFYWYRQILGQKVEFLVSFYNNEISEKSEIFDDQFSVERPDGSNFTLKIRSTKLEDSAMYFCASSLGQGQSYSNQPQHFGDGTRLSIL.

The chain combines TRBV28 with TRBJ1-2; the match to TRBD1 covers 8 bases. From germline, CDR1 is MDHEN and CDR2 SYDVKM. The junction had 8 bases not matched to a gene; V was cut back by 7 bases and J by 4 bases. This CDR3 region has 14 residues. CDR3 amino acids: CASTRQGAVYGYTF. The DNA for the CDR3 is TGTGCCAGCACCCGGCAGGGGGCTGTCTATGGCTACACCTTC.

This chain links TRBV6-6 with TRBJ2-7; tentative D call: TRBD1 (6 bases). The V end was cut by 4 bases, the J end by 5 bases, with 21 bases between. CDR1 and CDR2 from the germline V gene are MNHNY and SVGAGI (reference sequence). The CDR3 contains 16 residues. CDR3 in amino acids: CASSFGSGTFGNEQYF. The DNA of the CDR3 is TGTGCCAGCAGTTTTGGGTCCGGGACATTCGGGAACGAGCAGTACTTC.

This chain connects TRBV28 to TRBJ2-7; 7 bases line up with TRBD1. J was trimmed by 3 bases and V by 3 bases; bases with no gene match: 5. The CDR3 covers 14 residues. Germline V gene lookup returns CDR1 MDHEN and CDR2 SYDVKM. CDR3 amino acids: CASSFKGQFYEQYF. The CDR3 bases are TGTGCCAGCAGTTTTAAGGGACAGTTCTACGAGCAGTACTTC.

The chain combines TRBV4-3 with TRBJ2-1, with D unresolved. This CDR3 has 14 residues. Trimming left V 4 bases short and J 6 bases short, with 13 bases between. Germline V lookup: CDR1 LGHNA, CDR2 YSLEER. Here the CDR3 DNA reads TGCGCCAGCAGCCCCCACCCCAACAGCAATGAGCAGTTCTTC. Protein: CASSPHPNSNEQFF.

The chain links TRBV6-5 to TRBJ1-6; 7 nucleotides agree with TRBD1. V shed 0 bases, J shed 7 bases, and the junction held 0 bases outside the gene matches. This CDR3 spans 14 amino acids. From germline, CDR1 is MNHEY and CDR2 SVGAGI. As DNA, the CDR3 is TGTGCCAGCAGTTACTCAGGGGGCAATTCACCCCTCCACTTT. Amino acid sequence: CASSYSGGNSPLHF.

The V call is TRBV4-3, the J call TRBJ2-7; maybe TRBD1 (6 bases). CDR1 is LGHNA and CDR2 is YSLEER in the germline V gene. The CDR3 runs 15 residues. V lost 1 base, J lost 6 bases, and 16 bases lay in between. The CDR3 DNA follows: TGCGCCAGCAGCCAAGTTCCCGGGGACAAGTTCGAGCAGTACTTC. This gives the protein CASSQVPGDKFEQYF.

J is TRBJ2-1 and V is TRBV28, with D unresolved. Germline CDR1 and CDR2: MDHEN and SYDVKM. V lost 0 bases to trimming and J lost 0 bases, with 9 bases between them. The CDR3 contains 16 residues. CDR3 loop: CASSLWGISSYNEQFF. The CDR3 nucleotides read TGTGCCAGCAGTTTATGGGGGATCAGCTCCTACAATGAGCAGTTCTTC.

V gene TRBV29-1 combines with J gene TRBJ1-2; D unclear. The CDR3 extends over 13 amino acids. Deletions cut 2 bases from V and 8 bases from J, with 15 bases between. Germline lookup yields CDR1 SQVTM and CDR2 ANQGSEA. Here the CDR3 reads CSVESRREDGYTF. CDR3 DNA sequence: TGCAGCGTTGAAAGTCGTAGAGAGGACGGCTACACCTTC.

J is TRBJ1-6 and V is TRBV28, with unresolved D. The CDR3 is made up of 14 amino acids. V lost 4 bases and J lost 4, with 8 bases in between. CDR1 is MDHEN and CDR2 is SYDVKM in the germline V gene. CDR3 coding DNA: TGTGCCAGCAGTTGGGGTCCATATAATTCACCCCTCCACTTT. Translation gives CASSWGPYNSPLHF.

The chain employs TRBV19 and TRBJ1-6; no definite D call. Trimming removed 6 bases at V and 12 bases at J, with 18 bases between. The germline V gene has CDR1 LNHDA and CDR2 SQIVND (reference sequence). The CDR3 covers 14 residues. For the CDR3, the DNA is TGTGCCAGTAGCCCGGCCGGAGGGAGGTTACCCCTCCACTTT. The encoded protein is CASSPAGGRLPLHF.